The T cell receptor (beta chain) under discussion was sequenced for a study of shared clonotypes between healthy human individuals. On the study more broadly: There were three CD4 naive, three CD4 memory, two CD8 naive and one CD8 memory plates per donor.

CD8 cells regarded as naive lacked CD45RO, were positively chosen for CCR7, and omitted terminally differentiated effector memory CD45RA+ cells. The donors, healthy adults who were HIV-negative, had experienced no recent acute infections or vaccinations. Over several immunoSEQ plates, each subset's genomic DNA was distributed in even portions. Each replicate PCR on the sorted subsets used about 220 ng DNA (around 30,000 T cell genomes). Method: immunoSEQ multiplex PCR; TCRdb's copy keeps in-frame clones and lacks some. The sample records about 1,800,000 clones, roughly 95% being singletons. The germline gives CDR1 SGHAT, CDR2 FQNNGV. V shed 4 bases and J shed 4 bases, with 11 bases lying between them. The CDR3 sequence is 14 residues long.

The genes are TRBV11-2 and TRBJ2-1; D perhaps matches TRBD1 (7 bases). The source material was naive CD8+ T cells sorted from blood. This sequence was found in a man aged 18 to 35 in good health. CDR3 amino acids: CASSSAGQYNEQFF. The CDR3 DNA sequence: TGTGCCAGCAGCTCCGCGGGACAGTACAATGAGCAGTTCTTC.